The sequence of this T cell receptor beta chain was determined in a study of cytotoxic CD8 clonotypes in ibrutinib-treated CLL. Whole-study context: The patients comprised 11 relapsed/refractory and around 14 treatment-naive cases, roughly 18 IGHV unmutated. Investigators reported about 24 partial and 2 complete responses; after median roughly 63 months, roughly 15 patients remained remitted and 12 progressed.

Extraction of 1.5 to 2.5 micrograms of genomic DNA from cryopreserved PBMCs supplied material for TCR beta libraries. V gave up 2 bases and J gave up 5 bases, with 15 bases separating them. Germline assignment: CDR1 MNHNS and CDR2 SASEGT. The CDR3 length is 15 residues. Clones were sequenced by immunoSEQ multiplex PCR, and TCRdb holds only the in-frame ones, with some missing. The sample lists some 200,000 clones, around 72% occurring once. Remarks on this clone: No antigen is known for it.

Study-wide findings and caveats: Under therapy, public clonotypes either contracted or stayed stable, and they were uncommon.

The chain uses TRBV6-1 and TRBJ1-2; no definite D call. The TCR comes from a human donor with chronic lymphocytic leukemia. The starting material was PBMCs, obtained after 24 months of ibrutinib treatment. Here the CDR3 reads CASSEIGRPSYGYTF. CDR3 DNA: TGTGCCAGCAGTGAAATTGGACGCCCGTCTTATGGCTACACCTTC.